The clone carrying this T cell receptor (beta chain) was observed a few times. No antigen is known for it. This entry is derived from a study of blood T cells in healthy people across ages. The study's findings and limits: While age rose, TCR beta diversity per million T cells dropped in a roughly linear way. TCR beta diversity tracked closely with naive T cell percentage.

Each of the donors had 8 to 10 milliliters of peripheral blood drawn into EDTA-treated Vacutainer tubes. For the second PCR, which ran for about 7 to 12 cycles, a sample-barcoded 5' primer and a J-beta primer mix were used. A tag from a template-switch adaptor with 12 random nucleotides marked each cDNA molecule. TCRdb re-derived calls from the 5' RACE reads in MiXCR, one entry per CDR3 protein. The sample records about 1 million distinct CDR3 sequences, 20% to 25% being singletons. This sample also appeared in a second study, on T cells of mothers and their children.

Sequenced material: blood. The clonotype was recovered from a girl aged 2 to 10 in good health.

The CDR3 loop is CASIPGGKETQYF. The CDR3 DNA sequence: TGTGCCAGCATCCCCGGGGGGAAAGAGACCCAGTACTTC. V gene TRBV28 combines with J gene TRBJ2-5; TRBD2 matches 7 bases. The CDR3 is 13 amino acids. Unmatched junction bases numbered 5, after V lost 7 bases and J lost 3 bases. The germline V gene has CDR1 MDHEN and CDR2 SYDVKM.